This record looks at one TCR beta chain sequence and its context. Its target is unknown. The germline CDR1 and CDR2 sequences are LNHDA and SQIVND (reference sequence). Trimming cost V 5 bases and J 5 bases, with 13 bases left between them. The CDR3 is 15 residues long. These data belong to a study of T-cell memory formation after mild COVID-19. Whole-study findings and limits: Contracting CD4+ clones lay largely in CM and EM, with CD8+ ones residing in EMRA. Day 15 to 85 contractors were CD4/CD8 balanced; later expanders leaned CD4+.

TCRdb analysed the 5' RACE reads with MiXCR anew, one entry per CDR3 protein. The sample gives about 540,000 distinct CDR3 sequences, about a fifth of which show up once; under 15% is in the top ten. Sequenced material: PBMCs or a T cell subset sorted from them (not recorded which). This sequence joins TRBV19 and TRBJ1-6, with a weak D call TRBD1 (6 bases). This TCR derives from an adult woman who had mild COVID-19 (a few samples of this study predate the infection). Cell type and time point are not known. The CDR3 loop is CASSSNTGHNSPLHF. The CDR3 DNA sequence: TGTGCCAGTAGTTCAAACACAGGGCATAATTCACCCCTCCACTTT.